Below are 6 T cell receptor beta chains sequenced from a single sample in a study of blood T cell repertoires in COVID-19. Assay used: immunoSEQ multiplex PCR; TCRdb lists only in-frame clones, some missing. Among 250,000 to 300,000 clones listed, around nine tenths were seen once. The sequencing sample was made of peripheral blood. These receptors all come from a man in his fifties with acute or convalescent COVID-19.

The chain is built from TRBV11-2 and TRBJ1-1; D remains unclear. Germline lookup yields CDR1 SGHAT and CDR2 FQNNGV. Trimming took off 2 bases at V and 3 bases at J, with 7 bases between the two ends. The CDR3 totals 13 residues. The CDR3: CASSLPGDTEAFF. CDR3 DNA: TGTGCCAGCAGCTTACCCGGGGACACTGAAGCTTTCTTT.

This chain connects TRBV7-8 to TRBJ1-1, with 10 bases fitting TRBD1. Germline CDR1 reads SGHVS; CDR2 reads FQNEAQ. This CDR3 comprises 16 residues. V was clipped by 4 bases and J by 5 bases; unmatched bases: 10. This CDR3 reads CASSSSADRGWTEAFF. CDR3 nucleotide sequence: TGTGCCAGCAGCTCATCGGCGGACAGGGGGTGGACTGAAGCTTTCTTT. The full variable domain, completed using reference TRBV7-8 and TRBJ1-1, is GAGVSQSPRYKVAKRGQDVALRCDPISGHVSLFWYQQALGQGPEFLTYFQNEAQLDKSGLPSDRFFAERPEGSVSTLKIQRTQQEDSAVYLCASSSSADRGWTEAFFGQGTRLTVV.

This rearrangement joins TRBV2 to TRBJ2-1; TRBD2 matches at 11 bases. CDR3 length: 15 amino acids. The germline V gene has CDR1 SNHLY and CDR2 FYNNEI. V dropped 7 bases and J dropped 7; count of bases not matched to a gene: 9. The CDR3, as DNA: TGTGCCAGCACTTTAGCGGGGGGGAAGATGAATGAGCAGTTCTTC. Its translation: CASTLAGGKMNEQFF.

V is TRBV5-1 and J is TRBJ1-4; no definite D call. Trimming shortened V by 0 bases and J by 3 bases, and 9 bases separated the two germline ends. This CDR3 comprises 15 residues. Per germline, CDR1 SGHRS and CDR2 YFSETQ. The CDR3 bases are TGCGCCAGCAGCTTGGGCGGCTTCCCTAATGAAAAACTGTTTTTT. It codes for CASSLGGFPNEKLFF.

This clone was detected only a few times. The chain combines TRBV6-5 with TRBJ1-2; 9 bases match TRBD1. CDR1 MNHEY and CDR2 SVGAGI come from the germline V gene. This CDR3 has 13 residues. CDR3 DNA sequence: TGTCTAACCGGGACAGGGATGAACTATGGCTACACCTTC. The encoded protein is CLTGTGMNYGYTF.

This clone was recorded only once. The V gene is TRBV21-1, the J gene TRBJ1-6; TRBD1 is the table's D call, not checked against the DNA. TRBV21-1 is noted as a pseudogene. The CDR3 runs to 15 residues. The CDR3 region has the DNA TGTGCCAGCAGCTTAGGGACAGGGACAAATTCACCCCTCCACTTT. Amino acid sequence: CASSLGTGTNSPLHF.